These 8 T cell receptor beta chains were sequenced from one sample in a study of T cell repertoires in cytomegalovirus infection. Each CDR3 protein gets one entry after TCRdb re-called the reads with MiXCR. Found here are about 680,000 distinct CDR3 sequences, 24% of them singletons; the top ten hold 7% to 9%. The sequenced sample consisted of CD8+ T cells from PBMCs. Receptor source: a human donor in good health (CMV status not recorded). Some clones in this sample may be carry-over from other donors' samples.

This chain connects TRBV5-4 to TRBJ2-5; TRBD2 matches 10 bases. Per germline, CDR1 SGHNT and CDR2 YYREEE (reference sequence). The CDR3 has 15 residues. The J segment lost 2 bases and the V segment lost 5 bases, leaving 6 bases of the junction unmatched. The CDR3 nucleotides are TGTGCCAGCAGGATAGCGGGGGGCCTTCAAGAGACCCAGTACTTC. It encodes CASRIAGGLQETQYF.

This clonotype was counted a few times. The chain couples TRBV11-3 to TRBJ2-1; no clear D. The V and J ends lost 0 bases and 4 bases respectively, with 16 bases between them. In germline, CDR1 is SGHNT, CDR2 YENEEA. The length of the CDR3 is 17 residues. The CDR3 sequence is CASSLDRGSTFYNEQFF. CDR3 DNA: TGTGCCAGCAGCTTAGATCGTGGGTCCACGTTTTACAATGAGCAGTTCTTC.

The chain uses TRBV7-9 and TRBJ2-3; weak D call: TRBD2 (6 bases). This CDR3 has 16 residues. Trimming removed 1 base from V and 1 base from J, with 12 bases in between. Germline V lookup: CDR1 SEHNR, CDR2 FQNEAQ (reference sequence). The CDR3 DNA follows: TGTGCCAGCAGCTTAGTCGACGGCGGGGGCACAGATACGCAGTATTTT. This gives the protein CASSLVDGGGTDTQYF.

In this sample, this clonotype turned up a few times. This sequence joins TRBV7-8 and TRBJ2-7; D tentatively reads TRBD1 or TRBD2 (5 bases each). CDR1 and CDR2 (germline): SGHVS, FQNEAQ. The V gene lost 3 bases and the J gene lost 2 bases, with 11 bases spanning the gap. CDR3 length: 14 residues. CDR3 region: CASSLNGGPYEQYF. The CDR3 nucleotides are TGTGCCAGCAGCTTGAATGGGGGACCCTACGAGCAGTACTTC.

With respect to this clonotype: This CDR3 is missing its conserved last phenylalanine or tryptophan, likely due to a read error. The genes are TRBV28 and TRBJ2-5; 9 positions agree with TRBD2. The CDR3 has 15 residues. The ends lost 6 bases at V and 2 bases at J; junction bases unmatched: 7. CDR1 is MDHEN and CDR2 is SYDVKM in the germline V gene. CDR3 region: CASSWTSDLQETQYY. CDR3 sequence (DNA): TGTGCCAGCAGCTGGACTAGCGATTTGCAAGAGACCCAGTACTAC.

This clonotype was observed at least ten times. The chain combines TRBV7-8 with TRBJ2-2; 9 positions match TRBD2. Germline lookup yields CDR1 SGHVS and CDR2 FQNEAQ. V dropped 6 bases and J dropped 3; count of bases not matched to a gene: 8. This CDR3 contains 16 residues. CDR3 protein: CASSGIAGAYTGELFF. CDR3 coding DNA: TGTGCCAGCAGTGGAATAGCGGGGGCCTACACCGGGGAGCTGTTTTTT.

This sequence joins TRBV19 and TRBJ2-1; 7 bases fit TRBD2. With V trimmed by 8 bases and J by 0 bases, 7 bases remained unmatched. The germline V gene encodes CDR1 LNHDA and CDR2 SQIVND (reference sequence). The CDR3 has 15 residues. Here the CDR3 DNA reads TGTGCCAGTGGGGGGGGGTTGAGCTCCTACAATGAGCAGTTCTTC. Translated: CASGGGLSSYNEQFF.

The V gene is TRBV28, the J gene TRBJ2-3; D assignment may be TRBD1 or TRBD2 (6 bases each). Per the germline V gene, CDR1 is MDHEN and CDR2 is SYDVKM. The V end was cut by 7 bases, the J end by 2 bases, with 28 bases between. The CDR3 is 19 amino acids. The CDR3 DNA is TGTGCCAGCAAGACCCCCACCGCACTGGGGGGCGATCCCACAGATACGCAGTATTTT. Its translation: CASKTPTALGGDPTDTQYF. Full variable domain (remainder filled in from reference TRBV28 and TRBJ2-3): DVKVTQSSRYLVKRTGEKVFLECVQDMDHENMFWYRQDPGLGLRLIYFSYDVKMKEKGDIPEGYSVSREKKERFSLILESASTNQTSMYLCASKTPTALGGDPTDTQYFGPGTRLTVL.